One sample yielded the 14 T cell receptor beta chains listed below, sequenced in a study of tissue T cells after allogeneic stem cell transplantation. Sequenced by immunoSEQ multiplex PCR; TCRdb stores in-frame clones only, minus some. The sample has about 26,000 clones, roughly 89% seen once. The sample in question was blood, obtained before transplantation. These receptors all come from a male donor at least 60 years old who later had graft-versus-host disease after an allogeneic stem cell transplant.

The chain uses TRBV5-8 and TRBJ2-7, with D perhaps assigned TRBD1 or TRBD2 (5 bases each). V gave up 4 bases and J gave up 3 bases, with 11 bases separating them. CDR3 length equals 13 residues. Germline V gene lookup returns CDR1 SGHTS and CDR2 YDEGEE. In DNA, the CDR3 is TGTGCCAGCAGCCCGGGACGGTACTACGAGCAGTACTTC. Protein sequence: CASSPGRYYEQYF.

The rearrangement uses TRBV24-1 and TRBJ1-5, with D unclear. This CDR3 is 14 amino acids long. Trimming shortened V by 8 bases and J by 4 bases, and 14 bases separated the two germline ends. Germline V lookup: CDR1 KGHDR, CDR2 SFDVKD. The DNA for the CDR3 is TGTGCCACCATAGTTGAGACAAGAAATCAGCCCCAGCATTTT. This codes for CATIVETRNQPQHF.

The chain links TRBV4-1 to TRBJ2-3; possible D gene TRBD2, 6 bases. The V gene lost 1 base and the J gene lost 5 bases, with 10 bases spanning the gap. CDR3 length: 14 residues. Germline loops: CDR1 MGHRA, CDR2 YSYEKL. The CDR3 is CASSQVRLVDTQYF. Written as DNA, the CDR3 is TGCGCCAGCAGCCAAGTTCGACTAGTAGATACGCAGTATTTT.

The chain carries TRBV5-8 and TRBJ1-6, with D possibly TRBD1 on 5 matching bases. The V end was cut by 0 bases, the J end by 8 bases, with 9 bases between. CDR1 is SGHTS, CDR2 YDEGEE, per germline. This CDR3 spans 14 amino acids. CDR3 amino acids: CASSLDRGHSPLHF. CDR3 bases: TGTGCCAGCAGCTTGGATAGGGGTCATTCACCCCTCCACTTT.

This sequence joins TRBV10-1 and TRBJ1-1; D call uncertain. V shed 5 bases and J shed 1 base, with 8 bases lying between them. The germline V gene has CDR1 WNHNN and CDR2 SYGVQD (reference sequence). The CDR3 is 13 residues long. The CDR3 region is CASSQQTNTEAFF. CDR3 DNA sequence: TGCGCCAGCAGTCAACAGACGAACACTGAAGCTTTCTTT.

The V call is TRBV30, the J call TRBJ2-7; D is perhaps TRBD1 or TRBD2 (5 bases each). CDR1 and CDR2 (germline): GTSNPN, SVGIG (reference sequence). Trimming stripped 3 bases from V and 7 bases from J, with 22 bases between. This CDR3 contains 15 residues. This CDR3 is CAWRKTGTWLEEQYF. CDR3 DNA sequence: TGTGCCTGGAGGAAGACCGGGACGTGGCTCGAAGAGCAGTACTTC.

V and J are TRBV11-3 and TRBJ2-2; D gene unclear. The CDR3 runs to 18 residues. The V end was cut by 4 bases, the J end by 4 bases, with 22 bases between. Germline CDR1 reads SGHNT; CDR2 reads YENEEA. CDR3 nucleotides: TGTGCCAGCAGCTCCGGATTTGTAAAGGAGTTAGTCACCGGGGAGCTGTTTTTT. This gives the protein CASSSGFVKELVTGELFF.

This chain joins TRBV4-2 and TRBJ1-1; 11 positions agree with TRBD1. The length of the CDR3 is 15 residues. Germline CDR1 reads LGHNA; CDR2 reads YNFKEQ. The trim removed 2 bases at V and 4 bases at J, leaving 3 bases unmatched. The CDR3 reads CASSQQGTGGTEAFF. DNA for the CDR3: TGTGCCAGCAGCCAACAAGGGACAGGGGGCACTGAAGCTTTCTTT.

CDR3 bases: TGTGCCAGCAGCGTAGGAAGTAGCGGGATTGGTGATACGCAGTATTTT. Translated: CASSVGSSGIGDTQYF. The chain employs TRBV9 and TRBJ2-3, with 8 bases fitting TRBD2. The J segment lost 6 bases and the V segment lost 0 bases, leaving 9 bases of the junction unmatched. CDR1 is SGDLS, CDR2 YYNGEE, per germline. The CDR3 totals 16 residues.

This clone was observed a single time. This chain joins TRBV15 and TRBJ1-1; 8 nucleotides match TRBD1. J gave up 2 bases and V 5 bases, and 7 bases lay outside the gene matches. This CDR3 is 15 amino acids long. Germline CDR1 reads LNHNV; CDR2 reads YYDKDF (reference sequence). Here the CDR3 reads CATSAPGTGNTEAFF. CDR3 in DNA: TGTGCCACCAGCGCACCCGGGACAGGTAACACTGAAGCTTTCTTT.

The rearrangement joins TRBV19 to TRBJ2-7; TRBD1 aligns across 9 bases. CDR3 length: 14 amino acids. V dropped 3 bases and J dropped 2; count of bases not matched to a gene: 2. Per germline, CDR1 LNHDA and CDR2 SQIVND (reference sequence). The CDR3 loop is CASSMGQGAYEQYF. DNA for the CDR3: TGTGCCAGTAGTATGGGACAGGGAGCCTACGAGCAGTACTTC.

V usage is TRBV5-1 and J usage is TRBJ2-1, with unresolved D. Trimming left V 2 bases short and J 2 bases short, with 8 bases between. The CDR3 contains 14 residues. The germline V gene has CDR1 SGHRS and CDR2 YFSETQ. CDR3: CASSLASAYNEQFF. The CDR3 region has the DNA TGCGCCAGCAGCTTAGCGTCTGCCTACAATGAGCAGTTCTTC.

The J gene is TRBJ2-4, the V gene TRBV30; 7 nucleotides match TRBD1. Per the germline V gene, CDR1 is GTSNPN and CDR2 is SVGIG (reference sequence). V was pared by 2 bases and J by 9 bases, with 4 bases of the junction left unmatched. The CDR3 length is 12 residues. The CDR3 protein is CAWSLGTVIQYF. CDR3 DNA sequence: TGTGCCTGGAGTTTGGGGACAGTCATTCAGTACTTC.

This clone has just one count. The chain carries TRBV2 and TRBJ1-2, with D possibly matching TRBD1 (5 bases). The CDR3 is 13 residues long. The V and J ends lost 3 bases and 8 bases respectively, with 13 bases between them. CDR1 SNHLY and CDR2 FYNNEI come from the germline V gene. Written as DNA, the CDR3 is TGTGCCAGCAGTGAGCGGCAGGGAGGCGGCTACACCTTC. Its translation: CASSERQGGGYTF.